This TCR beta chain was sequenced in a study of blood T cell repertoires in COVID-19. Study as a whole: From the United States, Italy and Spain came samples of acute and convalescent COVID-19. PBMCs, B-cell-depleted T cells, or T cells were the source of the cDNA or gDNA that made up the material.

The CDR3 consists of 13 residues. The germline V and J ends were trimmed by 4 bases and 8 bases, with 14 bases remaining between them. The germline CDR1 and CDR2 sequences are LNHNV and YYDKDF (reference sequence). In the source study's methods: Estimation of nucleated cell counts was performed using reference gene primer amplification. Clones were read by immunoSEQ multiplex PCR, and TCRdb kept only the in-frame ones, dropping some. V, J and clone size were drawn from that table, and D and trimming were deduced from the DNA. The repertoire holds approximately 130,000 clones, with roughly three quarters as singletons.

V usage is TRBV15 and J usage is TRBJ1-2, with D hard to call. Sequenced input: peripheral blood. The sequence came from a human donor in a cohort sampled during active COVID-19. CDR3 protein: CATSKPPNWGYTF. CDR3 coding DNA: TGTGCCACCAGCAAGCCACCAAACTGGGGCTACACCTTC.